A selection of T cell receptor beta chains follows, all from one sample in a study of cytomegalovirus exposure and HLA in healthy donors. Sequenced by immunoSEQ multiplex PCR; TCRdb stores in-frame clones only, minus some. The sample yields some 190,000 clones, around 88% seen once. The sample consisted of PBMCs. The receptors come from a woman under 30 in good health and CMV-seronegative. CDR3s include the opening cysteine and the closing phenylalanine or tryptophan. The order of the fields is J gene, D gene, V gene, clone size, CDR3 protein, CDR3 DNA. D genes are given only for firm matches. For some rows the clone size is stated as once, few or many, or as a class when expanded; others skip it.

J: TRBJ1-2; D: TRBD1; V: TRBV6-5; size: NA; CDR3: CASRKEPTGDLRITF; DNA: TGTGCCAGCAGGAAGGAGCCGACAGGGGACCTCCGGATCACCTTC
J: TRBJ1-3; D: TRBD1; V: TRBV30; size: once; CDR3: CARTGQGGNTIYF; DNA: TGTGCCCGGACCGGACAGGGGGGAAACACCATATATTTT
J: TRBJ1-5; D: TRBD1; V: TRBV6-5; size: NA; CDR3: CASRGTGGGNQPQHF; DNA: TGTGCCAGCAGGGGAACAGGGGGAGGCAATCAGCCCCAGCATTTT
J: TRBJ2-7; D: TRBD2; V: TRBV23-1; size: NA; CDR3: CASSIPLTSGRPPYNYEQYF; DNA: TGCGCCAGCAGTATCCCTCTGACTAGCGGGAGGCCCCCTTACAACTACGAGCAGTACTTC
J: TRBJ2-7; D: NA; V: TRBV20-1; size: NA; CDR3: CSAYSHEQYF; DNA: TGCAGTGCCTATTCCCACGAGCAGTACTTC
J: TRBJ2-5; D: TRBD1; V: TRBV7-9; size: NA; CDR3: CASSWGQSQETQYF; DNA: TGTGCCAGCAGCTGGGGACAGTCCCAAGAGACCCAGTACTTC
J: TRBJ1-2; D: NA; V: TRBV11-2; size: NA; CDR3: CASSSTGLYGYTF; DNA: TGTGCCAGCAGCTCCACAGGTCTCTATGGCTACACCTTC
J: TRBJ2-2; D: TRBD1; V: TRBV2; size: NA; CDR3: CASRDRGTTGELFF; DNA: TGTGCCAGCAGGGACAGGGGGACTACCGGGGAGCTGTTTTTT
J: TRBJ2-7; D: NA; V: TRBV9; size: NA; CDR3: CASSSGQTYEQYF; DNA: TGTGCCAGCAGCTCAGGACAGACCTACGAGCAGTACTTC
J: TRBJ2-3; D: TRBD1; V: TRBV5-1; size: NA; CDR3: CASSPGQGEDTQYF; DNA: TGCGCCAGCAGCCCTGGACAGGGGGAAGATACGCAGTATTTT
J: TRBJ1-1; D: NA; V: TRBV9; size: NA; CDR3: CASSSGQMNTEAFF; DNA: TGTGCCAGCAGCTCCGGACAGATGAACACTGAAGCTTTCTTT
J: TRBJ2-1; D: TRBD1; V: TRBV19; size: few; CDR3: CASSLTGDNEQFF; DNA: TGTGCCAGTAGTCTGACAGGGGACAATGAGCAGTTCTTC
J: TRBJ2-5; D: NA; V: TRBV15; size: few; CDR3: CATSRPGGGSRETQYF; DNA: TGTGCCACCAGCAGGCCTGGCGGGGGCTCCAGGGAGACCCAGTACTTC
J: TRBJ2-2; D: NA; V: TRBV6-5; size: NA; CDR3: CASNRMSNTGELFF; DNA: TGTGCCAGCAACAGGATGTCGAACACCGGGGAGCTGTTTTTT
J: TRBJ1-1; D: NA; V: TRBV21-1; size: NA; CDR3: CASSKPPRTGGKGEAFF; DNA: TGTGCCAGCAGCAAACCCCCCCGGACAGGGGGAAAGGGAGAAGCTTTCTTT
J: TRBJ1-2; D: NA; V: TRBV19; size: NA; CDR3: CASSTGGINYGYTF; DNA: TGTGCCAGTAGTACTGGGGGCATTAACTATGGCTACACCTTC
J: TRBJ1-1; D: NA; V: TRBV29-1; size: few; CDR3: CSVLGAGAANTEAFF; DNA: TGCAGCGTCCTGGGCGCAGGGGCGGCGAACACTGAAGCTTTCTTT
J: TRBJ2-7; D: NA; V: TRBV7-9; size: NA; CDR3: CASSPWLANTLYEQYF; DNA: TGTGCCAGCAGCCCCTGGCTAGCGAACACTCTATACGAGCAGTACTTC
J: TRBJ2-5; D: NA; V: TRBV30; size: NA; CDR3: CAWSATGGAETQYF; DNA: TGTGCCTGGAGTGCCACAGGAGGGGCAGAGACCCAGTACTTC
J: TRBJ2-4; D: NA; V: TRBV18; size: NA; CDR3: CASSRPTESKNIQYF; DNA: TGTGCCAGCTCACGACCGACAGAATCCAAAAACATTCAGTACTTC
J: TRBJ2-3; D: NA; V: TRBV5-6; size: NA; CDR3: CASSLVGRGPTDTQYF; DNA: TGTGCCAGCAGCTTGGTTGGGCGGGGGCCCACAGATACGCAGTATTTT
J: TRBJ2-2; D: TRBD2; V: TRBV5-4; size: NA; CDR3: CASSLASGANTGELFF; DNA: TGTGCCAGCAGCTTGGCTAGCGGAGCGAACACCGGGGAGCTGTTTTTT
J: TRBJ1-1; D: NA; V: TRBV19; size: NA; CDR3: CASSREDTPNTEAFF; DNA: TGTGCCAGTAGTCGAGAGGACACACCGAACACTGAAGCTTTCTTT
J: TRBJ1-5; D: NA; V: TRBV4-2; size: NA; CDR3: CASSQDPVTQRGQPQHF; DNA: TGTGCCAGCAGCCAAGATCCAGTAACACAGCGGGGTCAGCCCCAGCATTTT
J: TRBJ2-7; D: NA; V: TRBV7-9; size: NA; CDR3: CATLPGAAAYYEQYF; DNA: TGTGCCACACTACCCGGCGCGGCGGCGTACTACGAGCAGTACTTC
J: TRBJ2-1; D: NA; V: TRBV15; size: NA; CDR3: CATSRGLYNNEQFF; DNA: TGTGCCACCAGCAGAGGGTTATACAACAATGAGCAGTTCTTC
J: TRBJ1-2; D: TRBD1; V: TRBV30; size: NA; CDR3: CAWRQGPNYGYTF; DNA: TGCGCCTGGAGACAGGGGCCTAACTATGGCTACACCTTC
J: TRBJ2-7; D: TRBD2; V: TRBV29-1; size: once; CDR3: CSVLAGGDYEQYF; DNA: TGCAGCGTTTTAGCGGGGGGAGACTACGAGCAGTACTTC
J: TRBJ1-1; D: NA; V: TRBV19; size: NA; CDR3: CASSIRRRDTEAFF; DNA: TGTGCCAGTAGTATCCGAAGGAGGGACACTGAAGCTTTCTTT
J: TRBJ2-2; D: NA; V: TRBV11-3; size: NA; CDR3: CASSLGPGHGELFF; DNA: TGTGCCAGCAGCCTTGGGCCAGGGCACGGGGAGCTGTTTTTT
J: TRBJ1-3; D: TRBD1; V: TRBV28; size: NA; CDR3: CASISATQGGSNTIYF; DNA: TGTGCCAGCATTTCTGCGACACAGGGGGGCAGTAACACCATATATTTT
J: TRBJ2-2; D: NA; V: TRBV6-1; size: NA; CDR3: CASNPRENTGELFF; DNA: TGTGCCAGCAACCCCAGGGAGAACACCGGGGAGCTGTTTTTT
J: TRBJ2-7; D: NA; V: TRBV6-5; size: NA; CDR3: CASRMVQDSYEQYF; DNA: TGTGCCAGCAGGATGGTACAGGACTCCTACGAGCAGTACTTC
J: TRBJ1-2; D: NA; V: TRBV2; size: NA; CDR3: CASSDKQRDYGYTF; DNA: TGTGCCAGCAGTGACAAACAGAGGGACTATGGCTACACCTTC
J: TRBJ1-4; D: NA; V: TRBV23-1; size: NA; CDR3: CASKGYEKLFF; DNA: TGCGCCAGCAAGGGGTACGAAAAACTGTTTTTT
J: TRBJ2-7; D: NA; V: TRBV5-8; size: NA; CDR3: CASSLLGPRSHEQYF; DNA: TGTGCCAGCAGCTTGTTGGGGCCCAGATCCCACGAGCAGTACTTC
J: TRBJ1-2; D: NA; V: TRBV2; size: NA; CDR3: CASKRSYGYTF; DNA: TGTGCCAGCAAGAGGAGCTATGGCTACACCTTC
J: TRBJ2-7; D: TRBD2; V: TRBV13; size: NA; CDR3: CASSLEPAGDFNEQYF; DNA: TGTGCCAGCAGCTTAGAACCAGCGGGAGATTTCAACGAGCAGTACTTC
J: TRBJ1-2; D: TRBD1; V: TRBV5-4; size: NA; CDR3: CASSLPGQVYGYTF; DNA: TGTGCCAGCAGCTTGCCAGGACAGGTCTATGGCTACACCTTC
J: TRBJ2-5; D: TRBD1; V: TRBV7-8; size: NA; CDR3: CASSLRQGAVTQYF; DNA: TGTGCCAGCAGCTTACGACAGGGGGCGGTGACCCAGTACTTC
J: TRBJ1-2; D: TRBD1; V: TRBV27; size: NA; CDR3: CASTPQTGRYGYTF; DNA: TGTGCCAGCACGCCGCAGACAGGGCGCTATGGCTACACCTTC
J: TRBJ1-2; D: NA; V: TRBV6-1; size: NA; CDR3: CASRDSRSYGYTF; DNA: TGTGCCAGCAGGGACAGCCGGTCCTATGGCTACACCTTC
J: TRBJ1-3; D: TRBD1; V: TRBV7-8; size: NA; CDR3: CASSPFLAVGQGRSGNTIYF; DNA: TGTGCCAGCAGCCCTTTTCTCGCGGTTGGACAGGGGAGATCTGGAAACACCATATATTTT
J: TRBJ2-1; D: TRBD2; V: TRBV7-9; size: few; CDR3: CASSLLTVTSRNEQFF; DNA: TGTGCCAGCAGCTTACTTACTGTGACTAGCCGTAATGAGCAGTTCTTC
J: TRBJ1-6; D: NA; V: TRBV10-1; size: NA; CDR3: CASSTGLNSPLHF; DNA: TGCGCCAGCAGCACAGGGTTGAACTCACCCCTCCACTTT
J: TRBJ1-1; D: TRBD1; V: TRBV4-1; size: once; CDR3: CASSQAPGTDMNTEAFF; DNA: TGCGCCAGCAGCCAAGCCCCTGGGACAGACATGAACACTGAAGCTTTCTTT
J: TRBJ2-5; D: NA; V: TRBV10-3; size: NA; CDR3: CAISVQGQETQYF; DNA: TGTGCCATCAGTGTGCAGGGCCAAGAGACCCAGTACTTC
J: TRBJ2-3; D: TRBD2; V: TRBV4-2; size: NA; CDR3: CASSQSTGGRIDTQYF; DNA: TGTGCCAGCAGCCAATCCACGGGGGGGCGTATAGATACGCAGTATTTT
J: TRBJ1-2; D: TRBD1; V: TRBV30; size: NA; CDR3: CAWSSTFVGTGEGYTF; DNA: TGTGCCTGGAGCTCGACTTTCGTAGGGACAGGGGAAGGCTACACCTTC
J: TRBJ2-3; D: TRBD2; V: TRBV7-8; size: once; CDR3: CASSYPLAGGFSTDTQYF; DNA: TGTGCCAGCAGTTATCCTCTTGCGGGAGGTTTTAGCACAGATACGCAGTATTTT
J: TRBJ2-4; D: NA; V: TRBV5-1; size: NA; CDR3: CASSLDAADIQYF; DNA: TGCGCCAGCAGCTTGGATGCCGCAGACATTCAGTACTTC
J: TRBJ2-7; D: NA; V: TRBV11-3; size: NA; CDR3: CASSSEGGDYEQYF; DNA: TGTGCCAGCAGCTCAGAGGGGGGGGACTACGAGCAGTACTTC
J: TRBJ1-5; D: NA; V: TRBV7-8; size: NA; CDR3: CASSPTRFYQPQHF; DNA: TGTGCCAGCAGCCCTACTCGTTTTTATCAGCCCCAGCATTTT